The 27 T cell receptor beta chains below all came from one sample that was sequenced in a study of cytomegalovirus exposure and HLA in healthy donors. The PCR was carried out with 60 Vbeta primers and 13 Jbeta primers. Measured with immunoSEQ multiplex PCR; TCRdb has only the in-frame clones, and not every one. The table lists over 55,000 clones, over 75% of them singletons, with less than 1.5% in the top ten. The sequenced sample consisted of PBMCs. These receptors were obtained from a man between 18 and 35 years old in good health and CMV-seronegative.

This chain joins TRBV1 and TRBJ2-2; the table's D call TRBD2 went unverified against the DNA. TRBV1 is a listed pseudogene. The CDR3 has 16 amino acids. CDR3 DNA: TGCACCAGCAGCCAAGAATCTAGCGGGACCACCGGGGAGCTGTTTTTT. It translates to CTSSQESSGTTGELFF.

The rearrangement joins TRBV7-3 to TRBJ2-1; D gene uncertain. Looked up from germline, CDR1 is SGHTA and CDR2 is FQGTGA. The CDR3 is made up of 16 amino acids. Trimming stripped 1 base from V and 1 base from J, with 11 bases between. CDR3: CASSLIRQASYNEQFF. Here the CDR3 DNA reads TGTGCCAGCAGCTTAATCCGGCAGGCGTCCTACAATGAGCAGTTCTTC.

This clone was seen a few times. The gene calls are TRBV10-1 and TRBJ1-1; D gene uncertain. The CDR3 spans 15 residues. The V end was cut by 0 bases, the J end by 0 bases, with 8 bases between. Germline CDR1 reads WNHNN; CDR2 reads SYGVQD (reference sequence). The CDR3 coding sequence is TGCGCCAGCAGTGAGTCGGTAGCGGTGAACACTGAAGCTTTCTTT. Encoded protein: CASSESVAVNTEAFF.

V is TRBV4-1 and J is TRBJ2-5; perhaps TRBD2 as D (7 bases). Germline CDR1 MGHRA, CDR2 YSYEKL. V was shortened by 4 bases and J by 5 bases, with 20 bases between the two germline ends. This CDR3 has 16 amino acids. CDR3 in DNA: TGCGCCAGCAGCCTACCCCCCGGTCGGGGGGCGGAGACCCAGTACTTC. Protein sequence: CASSLPPGRGAETQYF.

CDR3 DNA: TGTGCCAGCAGCCCTGGACAGACCTACGAGCAGTACTTC. It encodes CASSPGQTYEQYF. The chain recombines TRBV28 with TRBJ2-7; tentatively, D is TRBD1 (6 bases). Trimming removed 6 bases from V and 2 bases from J, with 11 bases in between. Germline V gives CDR1 MDHEN, CDR2 SYDVKM. The CDR3 spans 13 residues.

J is TRBJ2-7 and V is TRBV5-4, with 12 bases matching TRBD1. Germline CDR1 is SGHNT and CDR2 is YYREEE (reference sequence). The trim removed 3 bases at V and 7 bases at J, leaving 8 bases unmatched. This CDR3 contains 15 residues. CDR3 nucleotide sequence: TGTGCCAGCAGCTCTCCGGGACAGGGGGCTGAAGAGCAGTACTTC. Encoded protein: CASSSPGQGAEEQYF. The whole variable domain, remainder taken from reference TRBV5-4 and TRBJ2-7, is ETGVTQSPTHLIKTRGQQVTLRCSSQSGHNTVSWYQQALGQGPQFIFQYYREEENGRGNFPPRFSGLQFPNYSSELNVNALELDDSALYLCASSSPGQGAEEQYFGPGTRLTVT.

This clone has a single count. CDR3 sequence: CASSKRQANTGELFF. CDR3 sequence (DNA): TGTGCCAGCAGCAAGAGACAGGCCAACACCGGGGAGCTGTTTTTT. The gene calls are TRBV21-1 and TRBJ2-2; the tabulated D call, TRBD1, remains unverified against the DNA. TRBV21-1 is a pseudogene segment. The CDR3 runs to 15 residues.

The chain uses TRBV6-1 and TRBJ2-7, with a possible D match to TRBD2 (6 bases). The CDR3 totals 13 residues. V was trimmed by 8 bases and J by 0 bases, leaving 11 bases between them. Germline values: CDR1 MNHNS, CDR2 SASEGT. CDR3 nucleotides: TGTGCCAGCGGGGGGACGGGCTCCTACGAGCAGTACTTC. As protein: CASGGTGSYEQYF.

The rearrangement joins TRBV6-4 to TRBJ1-1, with D possibly TRBD1 on 6 matching bases. Trimming took off 11 bases at V and 5 bases at J, with 18 bases between the two ends. The CDR3 extends over 13 amino acids. The germline CDR1 and CDR2 sequences are MRHNA and SNTAGT. CDR3 bases: TGTGCCCCCCTAACCAACACAGGGACTGAAGCTTTCTTT. Translating it yields CAPLTNTGTEAFF.

The chain employs TRBV19 and TRBJ1-1, with D perhaps matching TRBD1 (6 bases). The V end lost 2 bases, the J end lost 1 base, and 8 bases lay between the germline ends. The CDR3 has 14 residues. Germline CDR1 and CDR2: LNHDA and SQIVND (reference sequence). In nucleotides, the CDR3 is TGTGCCAGTAGTATACAGGGGACGAACACTGAAGCTTTCTTT. Residues: CASSIQGTNTEAFF.

The chain has TRBV11-3 and TRBJ2-2, with TRBD2 as a possible D gene (6 bases). V shed 3 bases and J shed 6 bases, with 14 bases lying between them. In germline, CDR1 is SGHNT, CDR2 YENEEA. The CDR3 consists of 15 residues. For the CDR3, the DNA is TGTGCCAGCAGCTTTGCGGAGGGTGTTGCCGGGGAGCTGTTTTTT. Amino acid sequence: CASSFAEGVAGELFF.

The chain is built from TRBV6-5 and TRBJ1-6; the D gene is possibly TRBD1 (5 bases). V lost 5 bases and J 0 bases, leaving 8 bases between the germline ends. The V gene's germline CDR1 is MNHEY and CDR2 SVGAGI. The CDR3 length is 15 residues. CDR3 DNA: TGTGCCAGCAGTCCAGGGCTCTCCTATAATTCACCCCTCCACTTT. This gives the protein CASSPGLSYNSPLHF.

The chain combines TRBV5-4 with TRBJ2-3; 9 nucleotides align to TRBD2. V shed 0 bases and J 5 bases; nucleotides not matched to a gene: 4. Germline V lookup: CDR1 SGHNT, CDR2 YYREEE (reference sequence). The CDR3 length is 15 residues. The CDR3 loop is CASSLGGGVKDTQYF. CDR3 bases: TGTGCCAGCAGCTTGGGCGGGGGGGTGAAAGATACGCAGTATTTT.

The chain is built from TRBV6-1 and TRBJ2-7; weak D call: TRBD1 (5 bases). V was shortened by 5 bases and J by 5 bases, with 10 bases between the two germline ends. Germline assignment: CDR1 MNHNS and CDR2 SASEGT. CDR3 length equals 12 residues. CDR3 nucleotide sequence: TGTGCCAGCAGTACCCAGGGAAACGAGCAGTACTTC. Translated, it gives CASSTQGNEQYF.

V is TRBV18 and J is TRBJ2-3, with TRBD1 matching over 7 bases. Germline lookup yields CDR1 KGHSH and CDR2 LQKENI. This CDR3 comprises 15 residues. The ends lost 1 base at V and 2 bases at J; junction bases unmatched: 3. The CDR3 sequence: CASSPQGATTDTQYF. Here the CDR3 DNA reads TGTGCCAGCTCACCACAGGGGGCTACCACAGATACGCAGTATTTT.

The genes are TRBV6-1 and TRBJ1-5; a possible D gene is TRBD1 (6 bases). This CDR3 spans 13 amino acids. Per the germline V gene, CDR1 is MNHNS and CDR2 is SASEGT. V was trimmed by 6 bases and J by 7 bases, leaving 13 bases between them. The CDR3 coding sequence is TGTGCCAGCAGGACAGGAAGTTTCCAGCCCCAGCATTTT. This translates into CASRTGSFQPQHF.

CDR3 residues: CASSPGTGNTGELFF. The CDR3, as DNA: TGTGCCAGCAGCCCCGGGACAGGAAACACCGGGGAGCTGTTTTTT. V is TRBV11-2 and J is TRBJ2-2; the match to TRBD1 covers 8 bases. The trim removed 5 bases at V and 2 bases at J, leaving 4 bases unmatched. This CDR3 spans 15 amino acids. From germline, CDR1 is SGHAT and CDR2 FQNNGV.

This clone was recorded only once. The chain carries TRBV7-6 and TRBJ2-7; maybe TRBD2 (5 bases). This CDR3 contains 18 residues. The germline CDR1 and CDR2 sequences are SGHVS and FNYEAQ. V lost 1 base to trimming and J lost 2 bases, with 21 bases between them. CDR3: CASSLGVERRGSTYEQYF. CDR3 DNA sequence: TGTGCCAGCAGCTTAGGCGTAGAAAGAAGAGGGAGTACCTACGAGCAGTACTTC.

This chain joins TRBV28 and TRBJ2-3, with D perhaps matching TRBD1 (5 bases). The V and J ends lost 6 bases and 7 bases respectively, with 8 bases between them. The CDR3 length is 11 residues. Per the germline V gene, CDR1 is MDHEN and CDR2 is SYDVKM. DNA for the CDR3: TGTGCCAGCAGGACAGCCTATACGCAGTATTTT. This sequence encodes CASRTAYTQYF.

The V call is TRBV6-5, the J call TRBJ2-3; D might be TRBD2 (5 bases). The CDR3 runs 14 residues. Germline loops: CDR1 MNHEY, CDR2 SVGAGI. V dropped 4 bases and J dropped 4 bases, with 12 bases sitting between them. For the CDR3, the DNA is TGTGCCAGCAGTTTCGGACTTTCTTCAGATACGCAGTATTTT. Encoded protein: CASSFGLSSDTQYF.

CDR3 bases: TGTGCCAGCAGCTTAGGGCTAGCCCCGCAAGAGACCCAGTACTTC. This gives the protein CASSLGLAPQETQYF. The chain links TRBV13 to TRBJ2-5; a weak D match, TRBD2 (5 bases). Germline V gene sequence: CDR1 PRHDT, CDR2 FYEKMQ (reference sequence). Trimming stripped 0 bases from V and 2 bases from J, with 10 bases between. This CDR3 is 15 amino acids long.

This chain connects TRBV2 to TRBJ2-2; a weak D match, TRBD1 (5 bases). CDR1 and CDR2 (germline): SNHLY, FYNNEI. The germline V and J ends were trimmed by 3 bases and 4 bases, with 6 bases remaining between them. This CDR3 contains 13 residues. CDR3 residues: CASSDRGTGELFF. The CDR3 DNA is TGTGCCAGCAGTGATAGGGGCACCGGGGAGCTGTTTTTT. Filled out from reference TRBV2 and TRBJ2-2, the complete variable domain reads EPEVTQTPSHQVTQMGQEVILRCVPISNHLYFYWYRQILGQKVEFLVSFYNNEISEKSEIFDDQFSVERPDGSNFTLKIRSTKLEDSAMYFCASSDRGTGELFFGEGSRLTVL.

The chain links TRBV12-5 to TRBJ2-1; 10 bases match TRBD1. Trimming removed 1 base from V and 4 bases from J; junction bases left unmatched: 7. Per the germline V gene, CDR1 is LGHNT and CDR2 is FRNRAP. The CDR3 sequence is 17 residues long. For the CDR3, the DNA is TGTGCTAGTGGTTTGGGGGGGGACAGGGGTTTATACAATGAGCAGTTCTTC. Translating gives CASGLGGDRGLYNEQFF.

This clone has a single count. The V gene is TRBV21-1, the J gene TRBJ2-7; the table assigns TRBD1, which was not confirmed against the DNA. TRBV21-1 is flagged as a pseudogene. The CDR3 has 16 residues. The CDR3 DNA sequence: TGTGCCAGCAGCAAAGACCCCGGGACAGACTCCTACGAGCAGTACTTC. Protein: CASSKDPGTDSYEQYF.

CDR3 amino acids: CASSPGRSSYEQYF. The CDR3 nucleotides read TGTGCCAGCAGCCCGGGGAGGAGCTCCTACGAGCAGTACTTC. This chain connects TRBV9 to TRBJ2-7; D might be TRBD2 (6 bases). The germline V and J ends were trimmed by 4 bases and 0 bases, with 11 bases remaining between them. The CDR3 has 14 amino acids. Germline CDR1 reads SGDLS; CDR2 reads YYNGEE.

V gene TRBV18 combines with J gene TRBJ2-7, with 8 bases identical to TRBD1. Looked up from germline, CDR1 is KGHSH and CDR2 is LQKENI. The CDR3 sequence is 13 residues long. Trimming cost V 6 bases and J 4 bases; bases outside gene matches: 5. The CDR3 DNA follows: TGTGCCAGCTCCGGACAGGGAGCATACGAGCAGTACTTC. Amino acids: CASSGQGAYEQYF.

This chain links TRBV7-3 with TRBJ1-6; 10 bases are a match to TRBD1. The CDR3 spans 18 residues. Unmatched junction bases numbered 17, after V lost 6 bases and J lost 9 bases. Germline V lookup: CDR1 SGHTA, CDR2 FQGTGA. CDR3 residues: CASSRDRGPPLEGSPLHF. In nucleotides, the CDR3 is TGTGCCAGCAGTAGGGACAGGGGCCCCCCCTTAGAAGGTTCACCCCTCCACTTT. The variable domain in full, completed from reference TRBV7-3 and TRBJ1-6, reads GAGVSQTPSNKVTEKGKYVELRCDPISGHTALYWYRQSLGQGPEFLIYFQGTGAADDSGLPNDRFFAVRPEGSVSTLKIQRTERGDSAVYLCASSRDRGPPLEGSPLHFGNGTRLTVT.